This TCR beta chain was captured in a study of tumor and adjacent non-tumor tissue in lung cancer. Study-level information: Patients comprised roughly 12 adenocarcinoma, a couple of squamous cell carcinoma and 1 small cell lung cancer. Samples averaged roughly 4.2 million productive TCRbeta reads each.

Turning to this clonotype: Its target is not known. At one end the junction does not follow the germline gene, possibly because of a read error.

This sample's RNA came from whole unsorted tissue. A modified ARM-PCR protocol with three rounds of nested PCR amplified TCRbeta. TCRdb called the multiplex PCR reads again in MiXCR, with one record for every CDR3 protein. This sample carries 60,000 to 85,000 distinct CDR3 sequences, around four fifths of them seen once, and the ten largest clones take 9.5% to 15%. Study-level points and caveats: Tumor TCR diversity, when higher, was linked to shorter survival. Normal lung showed higher cumulative top 100 clone frequency than tumor.

The CDR3 loop spans 14 amino acids. CDR1 is ENHRY and CDR2 is SYGVKD in the germline V gene. The TCR was taken from a woman between 50 and 59 years old with non-small cell lung cancer. Sample: lung tumor tissue. The V and J genes are TRBV10-3 and TRBJ2-7, with D perhaps assigned TRBD1 or TRBD2 (5 bases each). In nucleotides, the CDR3 is TGTGCCATCAGGACCGGGACGTGCTACTACGAGCAGTATTTC. This sequence encodes CAIRTGTCYYEQYF.